The following is a T cell receptor beta chain sequence with its context. This sample stems from a study of blood T cell repertoires in COVID-19. Whole-study context: Specimens from acute and convalescent COVID-19 originated in the United States, Italy and Spain.

Germline V CDR1 and CDR2: SNHLY, FYNNEI. Trimming removed 4 bases from V and 2 bases from J, with 14 bases in between. The CDR3 is 15 residues long. How the authors handled the data: Estimates of nucleated cell counts were drawn from the amplification of reference gene primers. The table came from immunoSEQ multiplex PCR; TCRdb's copy has only in-frame clones and leaves some out. The V and J calls and the clone size are those of that table, but D and trimming were determined from the DNA. The sample yields some 190,000 clones, 60% to 80% seen once. This chain links TRBV2 with TRBJ1-2; D perhaps matches TRBD1 (5 bases). What was sequenced was PBMCs or T cells enriched from blood (not recorded which). The sequence derives from a man between 60 and 75 years old who had been exposed to COVID-19. This chain's CDR3 is CASSAYGGGNYGYTF. The CDR3 DNA is TGTGCCAGCAGTGCTTATGGGGGGGGAAACTATGGCTACACCTTC.